The clone carrying this TCR beta chain was counted a few times. What it binds is unknown. These data are taken from a study of shared clonotypes between healthy human individuals. Study context: A donor's plate count was three for CD4 naive and three for CD4 memory; CD8 naive had two and CD8 memory one. Study-wide results and limits: Sequencing depth was predicted to influence how clonotypes are shared among donors.

Data came from immunoSEQ multiplex PCR; TCRdb stores just in-frame clones and leaves some out. The sample shows about 120,000 clones, about 70% of them seen only once. The specimen sequenced was memory CD8+ T cells sorted from blood. Subset of the sample: CD45RO+ cells pooled with CCR7-negative TemRA cells. The clonotype was recovered from a woman aged 30 to 39 in good health.

The CDR3 protein is CSVWTSSGELFF. CDR3 nucleotides: TGCAGCGTCTGGACTAGCTCCGGGGAGCTGTTTTTT. J is TRBJ2-2 and V is TRBV29-1, with 8 positions matching TRBD2. Losses at the gene ends were 6 bases for V and 6 bases for J; bases not matched to a gene: 3. Germline CDR1 SQVTM, CDR2 ANQGSEA. The CDR3 runs 12 residues.